These 31 T cell receptor beta chains share one sample of origin, sequenced in a study of T cells in women clearing cervical HPV infection (dated by TCRdb to between 2017 and 2018). Library preparation was by the immunoSEQ multiplex PCR assay. What TCRdb holds here is the immuneACCESS table cut down to in-frame rearrangements. Part of the clones is not present; checked against another copy, under half of the missing clones reflect an unresolved V gene, and the others are unexplained. For this sample, the table gives more than 25,000 clones. Jointly, the top ten make up roughly 11% of the sample. The specimen was blood buffy coat. Receptors were obtained from a woman aged 18-70 years with a cervical HPV16 infection that either progressed to CIN3+ or cleared (not recorded which).

This CDR3 is CASSLAGTSQAGELFF. The CDR3 DNA, read in part, is TGTGCCAGCAGCTTGGCCGGGACTAGTCAAGCCGGGGAG. The V and J genes are TRBV7-6 and TRBJ2-2; 8 bases fit TRBD2. The read is 3 residues too short to cover the CDR3 end, so that end is filled in from the germline J gene. The CDR3 spans 16 residues. CDR1 and CDR2 (germline): SGHVS, FNYEAQ. With 3 bases clipped from V and 6 bases from J, the junction kept 9 bases outside the gene matches.

Turning to this clone: With the read ending 3 residues before the CDR3 end, the germline J gene is used to fill in that end. V is TRBV7-9 and J is TRBJ2-1; maybe TRBD2 (5 bases). The CDR3 length is 14 residues. Per germline, CDR1 SEHNR and CDR2 FQNEAQ (reference sequence). Between the trimmed V and J ends, which lost 8 bases and 9 bases, there was a span of 20 bases. CDR3 loop: CASDRISAKGEQFF. Incomplete CDR3 DNA: TGTGCCAGCGATAGGATTAGCGCTAAGGGTGAG.

About this clone: The observed sequence ends 3 residues before the CDR3 terminus, with the missing tail filled in from the germline J gene. The genes are TRBV2 and TRBJ1-5, with a possible D match to TRBD1 (5 bases). CDR1 and CDR2 from the germline V gene are SNHLY and FYNNEI. Between the trimmed V and J ends, which lost 6 bases and 3 bases, there was a span of 15 bases. This CDR3 spans 15 amino acids. The CDR3 loop is CASSLSGLDNQPQHF. CDR3 bases read: TGTGCCAGCAGCCTTTCGGGACTTGACAATCAGCCC.

The chain's CDR3 is CASSMTSGKGNEQFF. The part of the CDR3 DNA that was read is TGTGCCAGCAGCATGACTAGCGGGAAAGGCAATGAG. V gene TRBV11-2 combines with J gene TRBJ2-1; 11 bases match TRBD2. The read ends 3 residues shy of where the CDR3 ends; the end is completed using the germline J gene. V trimming: 5 bases; J trimming: 6 bases; junction bases outside the gene matches: 6. The CDR3 has 15 residues. Germline V lookup: CDR1 SGHAT, CDR2 FQNNGV.

Concerning this clone: The CDR3 end lies 3 residues beyond the end of the read and is filled in from the germline J gene. The V gene is TRBV23-1, the J gene TRBJ2-7, with a possible D match to TRBD1 (5 bases). TRBV23-1 is an ORF; its function is uncertain. Trimming cost V 7 bases and J 6 bases, with 16 bases left between them. The CDR3 covers 13 residues. The sequenced part of the CDR3 DNA is TGCGCCAGCAACGGTTCAGGGATTGCCGAG. Protein product: CASNGSGIAE. The CDR3 reads in full as CASNGSGIAEQYF.

A remark on this clone: The read halts 3 residues ahead of the CDR3 end, with the missing end drawn from the germline J gene. The chain joins TRBV5-1 to TRBJ2-1; 9 bases match TRBD1. V lost 2 bases, J lost 7 bases, and 7 bases stayed unmatched. The germline V gene has CDR1 SGHRS and CDR2 YFSETQ. This CDR3 region has 15 residues. The chain's CDR3 is CASSLLGTGWNEQFF. The covered CDR3 bases are TGCGCCAGCAGCTTACTCGGGACAGGGTGGAATGAG. Supplemented by reference TRBV5-1 and TRBJ2-1, the full variable domain reads KAGVTQTPRYLIKTRGQQVTLSCSPISGHRSVSWYQQTPGQGLQFLFEYFSETQRNKGNFPGRFSGRQFSNSRSEMNVSTLELGDSALYLCASSLLGTGWNEQFFGPGTRLTVL.

Concerning this clone itself: Sequencing ends 3 residues short of the CDR3 end; the germline J gene provides the rest. The chain links TRBV12-3 or TRBV12-4 to TRBJ2-2, with 11 bases matching TRBD1. V shed 10 bases and J 4 bases; nucleotides not matched to a gene: 8. The CDR3 runs 15 residues. The CDR3 here is CAIQSGQGVTGELFF. The covered CDR3 bases are TGTGCCATCCAATCGGGACAGGGGGTCACCGGGGAG.

With regard to this clone: With the read ending 3 residues before the CDR3 end, the germline J gene is used to fill in that end. The V call is TRBV11-2, the J call TRBJ2-7, with D maybe TRBD2 (5 bases). V dropped 5 bases and J dropped 3 bases, with 11 bases sitting between them. Germline CDR1 SGHAT, CDR2 FQNNGV. CDR3 length: 13 amino acids. Partial CDR3 DNA: TGTGCCAGCAGCCTAGCCCCTCTCTACGAG. It codes for CASSLAPLYE. The CDR3, in full, reads CASSLAPLYEQYF.

Remarks on this clone: The CDR3 end falls 3 residues outside the read, so it is completed with the germline J gene. The chain employs TRBV2 and TRBJ2-7; 8 bases map to TRBD1. V shed 6 bases, J shed 0 bases, and the junction held 4 bases outside the gene matches. This CDR3 comprises 14 residues. Germline CDR1 SNHLY, CDR2 FYNNEI. The CDR3 sequence is CASRAQGASYEQYF. The sequenced part of the CDR3 DNA is TGTGCCAGCAGGGCGCAGGGGGCCTCCTACGAG.

On this clone itself: The CDR3 end is not reached by the read, which stops 3 residues before it; the germline J gene fills it in. V usage is TRBV13 and J usage is TRBJ2-7; 12 bases match TRBD1. Germline-derived CDR1 and CDR2 are PRHDT and FYEKMQ (reference sequence). The CDR3 sequence is 17 residues long. Trimming took 5 bases from V and 1 from J; bases not matched to a gene: 9. CDR3 sequence reads: CASSHRDRGPFSYEQYF. CDR3 DNA (partial): TGTGCCAGCAGCCACCGGGACAGGGGGCCCTTTTCCTACGAG.

Turning to this clone: The CDR3 goes on 3 residues after the read ends, and that part is filled in from the germline J gene. J is TRBJ1-1 and V is TRBV19, with a tentative D call TRBD1 (6 bases). V shed 5 bases and J shed 5 bases, with 21 bases lying between them. Germline V gives CDR1 LNHDA, CDR2 SQIVND (reference sequence). This CDR3 is 16 amino acids long. CDR3 sequence reads: CASSSEQGWGRTEAFF. The CDR3 bases that were read are TGTGCCAGTAGTTCCGAACAGGGATGGGGACGAACTGAA.

As regards this clone: The sequenced fragment ends 3 residues before the CDR3 boundary, so the rest is inferred from the germline J gene. The chain carries TRBV30 and TRBJ1-2; no reliable D call. The germline CDR1 and CDR2 sequences are GTSNPN and SVGIG (reference sequence). The CDR3 length is 17 residues. CDR3 in amino acids: CAWSDPGLAGITDTYTF. The part of the CDR3 DNA that was read is TGTGCCTGGAGTGACCCCGGACTAGCGGGGATCACAGATACC.

Remarks on this clone: The DNA ends 3 residues before the CDR3 does, and the rest of the CDR3 is filled in from the germline J gene. This chain links TRBV20-1 with TRBJ2-7, with TRBD2 matching 9 bases. CDR1 and CDR2 from the germline V gene are DFQATT and SNEGSKA (reference sequence). CDR3 length: 18 amino acids. The trim removed 3 bases at V and 5 bases at J, leaving 20 bases unmatched. The sequenced part of the CDR3 DNA is TGCAGTGCTAGCGACCCCGGACTAGCGACGGGGCTTGTCGACGAG. It translates to CSASDPGLATGLVDE. The full CDR3 protein reads CSASDPGLATGLVDEQYF.

CDR3 sequence reads: CASSPTAASAFSYNEQFF. The part of the CDR3 DNA that was read is TGTGCCAGCAGCCCGACAGCTGCTAGCGCATTCTCCTACAATGAG. The chain uses TRBV7-3 and TRBJ2-1; TRBD2 might be the D (6 bases). The read ends 3 residues shy of where the CDR3 ends; the end is completed using the germline J gene. V was cut by 5 bases and J by 0 bases, with 20 bases left in between. This CDR3 is built from 18 residues. Germline-derived CDR1 and CDR2 are SGHTA and FQGTGA.

Points on this clone: The read ends 3 residues shy of where the CDR3 ends; the end is completed using the germline J gene. The chain recombines TRBV20-1 with TRBJ1-1, with D possibly matching TRBD1 (5 bases). V was trimmed by 1 base and J by 4 bases, leaving 13 bases between them. The CDR3 sequence is 14 residues long. Per germline, CDR1 DFQATT and CDR2 SNEGSKA (reference sequence). CDR3 region: CSARGRGSSTEAFF. CDR3 DNA, as far as it was read: TGCAGTGCTAGAGGGAGGGGCAGTTCCACTGAA.

As for this clone: The read terminates 3 residues before the CDR3 end, so the remaining end is supplied by the germline J gene. The chain has TRBV18 and TRBJ1-2; TRBD1 matches 9 bases. This CDR3 region has 15 residues. Looked up from germline, CDR1 is KGHSH and CDR2 is LQKENI. The CDR3 DNA, read in part, is TGTGCCAGCTCACTCGGGACAGGGACGATAGATACC. As protein: CASSLGTGTIDT. The entire CDR3 is CASSLGTGTIDTYTF.

A note on this clone: The CDR3 extends 3 residues past the end of the read, so its final part is completed from the germline J gene. The genes are TRBV5-3 and TRBJ1-4; 7 bases match TRBD1. TRBV5-3 belongs to the ORF category, with a function that is uncertain. V shed 4 bases, J shed 5 bases, and the junction held 8 bases outside the gene matches. This CDR3 region has 15 residues. CDR3 protein: CARSRGGGTNEKLFF. CDR3 bases read: TGTGCCAGAAGCCGAGGAGGGGGCACGAATGAAAAA.

As for this clone: The read stops 3 residues short of the end of the CDR3; the missing end is completed from the germline J gene. J is TRBJ2-7 and V is TRBV5-1; 8 bases line up with TRBD1. The germline V gene has CDR1 SGHRS and CDR2 YFSETQ. V gave up 0 bases and J gave up 3 bases; unmatched junction bases: 11. CDR3 length equals 17 residues. The CDR3 protein is CASSLGGPATGVYEQYF. The covered CDR3 bases are TGCGCCAGCAGCTTGGGGGGCCCGGCGACAGGGGTCTACGAG. The variable domain in full, with the rest retrieved from reference TRBV5-1 and TRBJ2-7, is KAGVTQTPRYLIKTRGQQVTLSCSPISGHRSVSWYQQTPGQGLQFLFEYFSETQRNKGNFPGRFSGRQFSNSRSEMNVSTLELGDSALYLCASSLGGPATGVYEQYFGPGTRLTVT.

Of note for this clone: From the germline J gene comes the end of the CDR3, since the read stops 3 residues before it. The chain carries TRBV6-2 or TRBV6-3 and TRBJ2-7; D may be TRBD2 (6 bases). CDR3 length equals 14 residues. Trimming removed 6 bases from V and 5 bases from J, with 17 bases in between. The germline V gene encodes CDR1 MNHEY and CDR2 SVGEGT. The CDR3 here is CASRMLALGNEQYF. The covered CDR3 bases are TGTGCCAGCAGAATGCTAGCGCTGGGAAACGAG.

A remark on this clone: The read is 3 residues too short to cover the CDR3 end, so that end is filled in from the germline J gene. J is TRBJ2-5 and V is TRBV7-2; 10 bases map to TRBD2. The ends lost 5 bases at V and 5 bases at J; junction bases unmatched: 8. This CDR3 contains 15 residues. Germline V gene data show CDR1 as SGHTA and CDR2 as FQGNSA. The CDR3 DNA, read in part, is TGTGCCAGCAGCGGGGGACTAGCGAGAGGGGAGACC. It yields the protein CASSGGLARGET. The whole CDR3 reads CASSGGLARGETQYF.

As regards this clone: From the germline J gene comes the end of the CDR3, since the read stops 3 residues before it. The rearrangement links TRBV20-1 to TRBJ1-1; D uncertain. Looked up from germline, CDR1 is DFQATT and CDR2 is SNEGSKA (reference sequence). CDR3 length: 15 residues. V lost 3 bases and J lost 0, with 14 bases in between. This chain's CDR3 is CSARRSTVMNTEAFF. CDR3 DNA, as far as it was read: TGCAGTGCTAGGCGTTCTACAGTCATGAACACTGAA.

About this clone: The read ends 3 residues shy of where the CDR3 ends; the end is completed using the germline J gene. The V call is TRBV7-3, the J call TRBJ2-3, with 7 bases that match TRBD2. The germline V gene has CDR1 SGHTA and CDR2 FQGTGA. The CDR3 has 14 residues. V shed 7 bases, J shed 4 bases, and the junction held 8 bases outside the gene matches. Partial CDR3 DNA: TGTGCCAGCAAACCCAGCGGGATGGCAGATACG. This sequence encodes CASKPSGMADT. The CDR3 reads in full as CASKPSGMADTQYF.

To note about this clone: The CDR3 is cut off 3 residues early in the read; its end comes from the germline J gene. V is TRBV5-1 and J is TRBJ2-3; TRBD1 matches at 7 bases. With 4 bases clipped from V and 2 bases from J, the junction kept 4 bases outside the gene matches. This CDR3 region has 14 residues. Looked up from germline, CDR1 is SGHRS and CDR2 is YFSETQ. The DNA read from the CDR3 is TGCGCCAGCAGCACAGGGGAATTCACAGATACG. Translated: CASSTGEFTDT. The CDR3 as a whole reads CASSTGEFTDTQYF.

To note about this clone: The read ends 3 residues early relative to the CDR3; the germline J gene fills the gap. V gene TRBV7-9 combines with J gene TRBJ2-1; maybe TRBD2 (7 bases). The V end was cut by 5 bases, the J end by 6 bases, with 14 bases between. There are 14 residues in the CDR3. Per germline, CDR1 SEHNR and CDR2 FQNEAQ (reference sequence). The CDR3 here is CASSGGAGRNEQFF. Incomplete CDR3 DNA: TGTGCCAGCAGCGGGGGGGCTGGTCGCAATGAG. Variable domain in full (rest from reference TRBV7-9 and TRBJ2-1): DTGVSQNPRHKITKRGQNVTFRCDPISEHNRLYWYRQTLGQGPEFLTYFQNEAQLEKSRLLSDRFSAERPKGSFSTLEIQRTEQGDSAMYLCASSGGAGRNEQFFGPGTRLTVL.

Note on this clone: The read ends 3 residues before the CDR3 terminus; that terminus is restored from the germline J gene. This chain joins TRBV2 and TRBJ1-5, with 9 bases fitting TRBD1. The germline V gene has CDR1 SNHLY and CDR2 FYNNEI. V trimming: 1 base; J trimming: 5 bases; junction bases outside the gene matches: 3. The CDR3 consists of 15 residues. The CDR3 bases that were read are TGTGCCAGCAGTGAAGTGGACAGGGGAGATCAGCCC. Protein sequence: CASSEVDRGDQP. The CDR3 in its entirety is CASSEVDRGDQPQHF.

A word on this clone: The CDR3 goes on 3 residues after the read ends, and that part is filled in from the germline J gene. The gene calls are TRBV10-3 and TRBJ2-7; tentatively, D is TRBD1 (5 bases). The CDR3 sequence is 11 residues long. CDR1 ENHRY and CDR2 SYGVKD come from the germline V gene. Trimming took off 5 bases at V and 6 bases at J, with 8 bases between the two ends. The CDR3 bases that were read are TGTGCCATCAGTAAAGACAGCGAG. Its protein is CAISKDSE. Given in full, the CDR3 is CAISKDSEQYF.

Turning to this clone: The DNA ends 3 residues before the CDR3 does, and the rest of the CDR3 is filled in from the germline J gene. This sequence joins TRBV7-2 and TRBJ1-1; D unclear. Germline CDR1 reads SGHTA; CDR2 reads FQGNSA. V lost 1 base to trimming and J lost 1 base, with 7 bases between them. The CDR3 is made up of 14 amino acids. CDR3 DNA (partial): TGTGCCAGCAGCTTAGGTCGCAGGAACACTGAA. Its translation is CASSLGRRNTE. The CDR3 in full is CASSLGRRNTEAFF.

This clone is identified as large (0.1 to 1%) from frequency. The sequence runs out 3 residues before the end of the CDR3; the remainder is reconstructed from the germline J gene. Additional DNA sequences in this sample encode the identical CDR3. The J gene is TRBJ1-1, the V gene TRBV5-4; 8 bases are a match to TRBD1. Germline-derived CDR1 and CDR2 are SGHNT and YYREEE (reference sequence). After removal of 5 bases from V and 1 base from J, the junction contained 1 base not matched to a gene. This CDR3 region has 13 residues. CDR3 sequence reads: CASRQGGNTEAFF. The sequenced CDR3 bases are TGTGCCAGCAGACAGGGGGGGAACACTGAA.

Note on this clone: The read stops 3 residues short of the end of the CDR3; the missing end is completed from the germline J gene. V gene TRBV20-1 combines with J gene TRBJ2-7, with 12 bases aligning to TRBD1. After removal of 1 base from V and 2 bases from J, the junction contained 3 bases not matched to a gene. The CDR3 has 15 amino acids. CDR1 is DFQATT, CDR2 SNEGSKA, per germline (reference sequence). The CDR3 region is CSARAGQGAAYEQYF. The covered CDR3 bases are TGCAGTGCTAGAGCGGGACAGGGGGCAGCCTACGAG.

About this clone itself: The CDR3 is cut off 3 residues early in the read; its end comes from the germline J gene. Other DNA sequences within the sample encode an identical CDR3. The rearrangement links TRBV30 to TRBJ2-2, with D tentatively TRBD2 (5 bases). The CDR3 loop spans 12 amino acids. Germline V gene data show CDR1 as GTSNPN and CDR2 as SVGIG (reference sequence). The CDR3 loop reads CAWSPLGEKLFF. CDR3 DNA (partial): TGTGCCTGGTCTCCCCTCGGGGAAAAG.

Of note for this clone: Read coverage stops 3 residues before the CDR3 terminus; the germline J gene supplies the remainder. The chain joins TRBV18 to TRBJ1-2; 8 bases line up with TRBD1. The CDR3 totals 14 residues. Germline V gene lookup returns CDR1 KGHSH and CDR2 LQKENI. This CDR3 is CASSHGQGGYDYTF. The sequenced CDR3 bases are TGTGCCAGCTCTCACGGACAGGGAGGCTACGAC. The entire variable domain, with the rest obtained from reference TRBV18 and TRBJ1-2, is as follows: NAGVMQNPRHLVRRRGQEARLRCSPMKGHSHVYWYRQLPEEGLKFMVYLQKENIIDESGMPKERFSAEFPKEGPSILRIQQVVRGDSAAYFCASSHGQGGYDYTFGSGTRLTVV.